One and the same sample provided the 9 T cell receptor beta chains below, sequenced in a study of cytomegalovirus exposure and HLA in healthy donors. The PCR used 60 Vbeta and 13 Jbeta primers. Method: immunoSEQ multiplex PCR; TCRdb's copy keeps in-frame clones and lacks some. The data show 90,000 to 100,000 clones, around 9.6% seen once. Sequenced: PBMCs. These receptors were obtained from a man in his forties or fifties in good health and CMV-seropositive.

This clone was observed a handful of times. The gene calls are TRBV7-6 and TRBJ1-1, with TRBD1 matching over 7 bases. V trimming: 5 bases; J trimming: 3 bases; junction bases outside the gene matches: 3. The CDR3 sequence is 13 residues long. Germline assignment: CDR1 SGHVS and CDR2 FNYEAQ. For the CDR3, the DNA is TGTGCCAGCAGCGAGACAGGGTACACTGAAGCTTTCTTT. Its protein is CASSETGYTEAFF. The variable domain in full, with the rest retrieved from reference TRBV7-6 and TRBJ1-1, is GAGVSQSPRYKVTKRGQDVALRCDPISGHVSLYWYRQALGQGPEFLTYFNYEAQQDKSGLPNDRFSAERPEGSISTLTIQRTEQRDSAMYRCASSETGYTEAFFGQGTRLTVV.

This clone has more than one count but fewer than ten. The junction does not match germline at one end; this may be a read error. The chain employs TRBV27 and TRBJ1-2, with D possibly being TRBD1 (6 bases). Germline V gene lookup returns CDR1 MNHEY and CDR2 SMNVEV (reference sequence). The CDR3 totals 14 residues. This chain's CDR3 is CASSIRQDRYGYPF. The CDR3 nucleotides are TGTGCCAGCAGTATAAGACAGGATAGGTATGGCTACCCCTTC.

This clone was seen a few times. The chain uses TRBV10-3 and TRBJ2-7, with D hard to call. Germline V gene sequence: CDR1 ENHRY, CDR2 SYGVKD. The CDR3 runs 12 residues. Trimming removed 5 bases at V and 1 base at J, with 6 bases between. The CDR3, as DNA: TGTGCCATCAGTCCGACATCCTACGAGCAGTACTTC. It is translated as CAISPTSYEQYF.

V is TRBV6-5 and J is TRBJ1-6, with D possibly matching TRBD1 (6 bases). The CDR3 sequence is 14 residues long. CDR1 is MNHEY and CDR2 is SVGAGI in the germline V gene. Trimming cost V 2 bases and J 10 bases, with 12 bases left between them. CDR3 sequence (DNA): TGTGCCAGCAGTTACCAGGGAGGGGGATCACCCCTCCACTTT. Its protein product is CASSYQGGGSPLHF.

The gene calls are TRBV7-2 and TRBJ2-7; 13 nucleotides match TRBD2. After removal of 1 base from V and 12 bases from J, the junction contained 12 bases not matched to a gene. In germline, CDR1 is SGHTA, CDR2 FQGNSA. This CDR3 is built from 16 residues. CDR3: CASSLGPRTSGSITYF. The CDR3 DNA sequence: TGTGCCAGCAGCTTAGGCCCCCGGACTAGCGGGAGTATTACGTACTTC.

This sequence joins TRBV5-1 and TRBJ2-7; D is ambiguous. Looked up from germline, CDR1 is SGHRS and CDR2 is YFSETQ. Trimming took 1 base from V and 4 from J, leaving 12 bases between them. The length of the CDR3 is 14 residues. This chain's CDR3 is CASSLSQQAYEQYF. CDR3 in DNA: TGCGCCAGCAGCTTGTCACAGCAGGCGTACGAGCAGTACTTC.

The chain carries TRBV11-2 and TRBJ1-2; D might be TRBD1 (6 bases). Looked up from germline, CDR1 is SGHAT and CDR2 is FQNNGV. The CDR3 spans 13 residues. The V end lost 6 bases, the J end lost 7 bases, and 15 bases lay between the germline ends. CDR3 sequence reads: CASSSGTIAGYTF. The CDR3 DNA is TGTGCCAGCAGTTCCGGGACAATCGCTGGCTACACCTTC.

A few counts support this clone. The chain couples TRBV2 to TRBJ1-5; D might be TRBD1 (6 bases). The CDR3 is 15 residues long. Deletions cut 7 bases from V and 0 bases from J, with 13 bases between. Germline CDR1 is SNHLY and CDR2 is FYNNEI. This chain's CDR3 is CASKGDNYSNQPQHF. CDR3 in DNA: TGTGCCAGCAAGGGGGACAACTATAGCAATCAGCCCCAGCATTTT.

This clone showed up just a few times. The chain carries TRBV25-1 and TRBJ1-2, with unresolved D. Germline V gene sequence: CDR1 MGHDK, CDR2 SYGVNS. Trimming pared 3 bases from V and 4 bases from J, leaving 3 bases between. The CDR3 totals 11 residues. CDR3: CASSDGYGYTF. The CDR3 nucleotides read TGTGCCAGCAGTGACGGCTATGGCTACACCTTC.